This T cell receptor beta chain was observed in a study of neurological immune-mediated disorders. Whole-study results and caveats: Subjects shared no identical expanded-clone CDR3 amino acid sequences, suggesting private TCR-beta repertoires in all groups. Healthy controls had more TCR clonal expansion than multiple sclerosis, which showed the least, whereas HTLV-1-associated myelopathy showed the most.

The CDR3 totals 13 residues. V shed 4 bases and J shed 1 base, with 7 bases lying between them. The cDNA was generated by 5'RACE with 10-nucleotide random UMIs. TCRdb ran MiXCR on the 5' RACE reads and lists one entry per CDR3 protein. The top ten clones hold less than 3% of a sample with tens of thousands of distinct CDR3 sequences, roughly 3.5% of them seen once. The unsorted libraries originated from 2 million PBMCs kept at -80 C. The table lists this clonotype with a few counts. Its antigen is not known. The rearrangement joins TRBV12-3 or TRBV12-4 to TRBJ1-1, with a weak D call TRBD1 (5 bases). Material for sequencing was PBMCs. This receptor was taken from a woman in her fifties or sixties with multiple sclerosis. The DNA for the CDR3 is TGTGCCAGCAGTTGGGGCAGGAACACTGAAGCTTTCTTT. Protein product: CASSWGRNTEAFF.